Presented here are 5 T cell receptor beta chains from one specimen sequenced in a study of shared clonotypes between healthy human individuals. TCRdb keeps only in-frame clones here, not all; method: immunoSEQ multiplex PCR. Here the sample spans about 2 million clones, approximately 94% being singletons. Terminally differentiated effector memory CD45RA+ cells were excluded by CCR7 positive selection of CD45RO-negative cells. The sample consisted of naive CD8+ T cells sorted from blood. These receptors all stem from a man aged 18 to 30 in good health.

As concerns this clone: Additional DNA sequences in this sample encode the identical CDR3. The V and J genes are TRBV5-1 and TRBJ2-1; D uncertain. This CDR3 is 13 amino acids long. Trimming removed 1 base at V and 4 bases at J, with 6 bases between. Germline-derived CDR1 and CDR2 are SGHRS and YFSETQ. The CDR3 sequence: CASSLTTYNEQFF. For the CDR3, the DNA is TGCGCCAGCAGCTTGACTACATACAATGAGCAGTTCTTC. The whole variable domain, remainder taken from reference TRBV5-1 and TRBJ2-1, is KAGVTQTPRYLIKTRGQQVTLSCSPISGHRSVSWYQQTPGQGLQFLFEYFSETQRNKGNFPGRFSGRQFSNSRSEMNVSTLELGDSALYLCASSLTTYNEQFFGPGTRLTVL.

This chain uses TRBV10-3 with TRBJ1-5; 10 bases are shared with TRBD1. Germline assignment: CDR1 ENHRY and CDR2 SYGVKD. The J segment lost 6 bases and the V segment lost 2 bases, leaving 4 bases of the junction unmatched. The CDR3 is 15 residues long. The CDR3 loop is CAISEPTGGGQPQHF. Here the CDR3 DNA reads TGTGCCATCAGTGAGCCGACAGGGGGCGGTCAGCCCCAGCATTTT.

The rearrangement joins TRBV29-1 to TRBJ2-1; D might be TRBD2 (6 bases). Germline loops: CDR1 SQVTM, CDR2 ANQGSEA. The V and J ends lost 0 bases and 5 bases respectively, with 11 bases between them. There are 14 residues in the CDR3. CDR3 coding DNA: TGCAGCGTTGAAGAAGGGACTTACAACAATGAGCAGTTCTTC. Residues: CSVEEGTYNNEQFF.

The rearrangement joins TRBV9 to TRBJ2-2, with no clear D. Germline V lookup: CDR1 SGDLS, CDR2 YYNGEE. The CDR3 runs to 14 residues. Trimming removed 5 bases from V and 4 bases from J, with 12 bases in between. The chain's CDR3 is CASSQPSSTGELFF. The CDR3 DNA is TGTGCCAGCAGTCAACCATCCTCCACCGGGGAGCTGTTTTTT. The variable domain in full, with the rest retrieved from reference TRBV9 and TRBJ2-2, is DSGVTQTPKHLITATGQRVTLRCSPRSGDLSVYWYQQSLDQGLQFLIQYYNGEERAKGNILERFSAQQFPDLHSELNLSSLELGDSALYFCASSQPSSTGELFFGEGSRLTVL.

The V and J genes are TRBV29-1 and TRBJ1-1; unclear D gene. V lost 5 bases and J lost 7, with 17 bases in between. This CDR3 is built from 13 residues. Germline values: CDR1 SQVTM, CDR2 ANQGSEA. CDR3 protein: CSVQSPTPIEAFF. The CDR3, as DNA: TGCAGCGTTCAATCACCGACACCAATTGAAGCTTTCTTT.